The entry that follows covers one T cell receptor beta chain sequence. The trim removed 8 bases at V and 4 bases at J, leaving 10 bases unmatched. The CDR3 is 13 residues long. Germline V CDR1 and CDR2: SQVTM, ANQGSEA. Researchers took RNA transcripts and amplified TCR beta CDR3 regions from them. First-round RT-PCR relied on HTBI primers, and a second-round multiplex PCR came next. TCRdb fed the multiplex PCR reads into MiXCR, producing one record per CDR3 protein. The sample has 600,000 to 700,000 distinct CDR3 sequences, over 40% seen once. The data stem from a study of Graves' ophthalmopathy and Graves' hyperthyroidism.

The genes are TRBV29-1 and TRBJ1-1; TRBD1 agrees at 7 bases. This sequence was found in an adult man with Graves' ophthalmopathy. The sample taken for sequencing was peripheral blood. The CDR3 sequence is CSIGFQGGTEAFF. CDR3 DNA sequence: TGCAGCATAGGGTTTCAGGGGGGCACTGAAGCTTTCTTT.